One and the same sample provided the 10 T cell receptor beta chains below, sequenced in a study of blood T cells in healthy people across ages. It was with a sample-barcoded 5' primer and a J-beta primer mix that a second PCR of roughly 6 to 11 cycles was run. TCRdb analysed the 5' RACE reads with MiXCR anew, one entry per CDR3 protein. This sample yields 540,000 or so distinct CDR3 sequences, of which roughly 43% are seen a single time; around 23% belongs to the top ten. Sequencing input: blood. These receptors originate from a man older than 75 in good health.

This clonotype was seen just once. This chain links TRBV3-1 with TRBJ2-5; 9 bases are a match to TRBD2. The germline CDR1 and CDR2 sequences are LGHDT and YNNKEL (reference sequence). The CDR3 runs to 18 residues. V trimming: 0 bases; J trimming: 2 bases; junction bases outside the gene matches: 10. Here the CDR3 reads CASSQDWAGGGIQETQYF. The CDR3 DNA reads TGTGCCAGCAGCCAAGATTGGGCGGGGGGGGGCATACAAGAGACCCAGTACTTC.

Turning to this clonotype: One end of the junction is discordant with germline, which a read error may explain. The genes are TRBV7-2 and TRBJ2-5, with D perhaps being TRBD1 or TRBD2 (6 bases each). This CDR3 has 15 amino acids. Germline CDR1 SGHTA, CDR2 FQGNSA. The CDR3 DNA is TGTGCCAGCAGTCACCCTCTTGGGGGGCTTTACGAGCAGTACTTT. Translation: CASSHPLGGLYEQYF.

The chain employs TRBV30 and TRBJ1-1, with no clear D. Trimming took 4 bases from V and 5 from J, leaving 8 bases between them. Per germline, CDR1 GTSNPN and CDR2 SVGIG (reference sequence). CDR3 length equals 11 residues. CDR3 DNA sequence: TGTGCCTGGATTGGAGCGACTGAAGCTTTCTTT. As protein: CAWIGATEAFF.

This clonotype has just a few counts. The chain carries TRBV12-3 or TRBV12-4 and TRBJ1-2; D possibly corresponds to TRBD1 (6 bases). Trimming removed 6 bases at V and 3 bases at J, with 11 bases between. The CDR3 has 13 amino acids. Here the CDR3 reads CASSRDTHYGYTF. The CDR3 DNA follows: TGTGCCAGCAGCAGGGACACTCACTATGGCTACACCTTC.

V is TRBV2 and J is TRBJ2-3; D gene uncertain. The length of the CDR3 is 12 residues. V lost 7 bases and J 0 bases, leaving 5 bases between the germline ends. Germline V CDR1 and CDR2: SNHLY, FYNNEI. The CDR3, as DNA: TGTGCCAGCAAGGAAAGCACAGATACGCAGTATTTT. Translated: CASKESTDTQYF.

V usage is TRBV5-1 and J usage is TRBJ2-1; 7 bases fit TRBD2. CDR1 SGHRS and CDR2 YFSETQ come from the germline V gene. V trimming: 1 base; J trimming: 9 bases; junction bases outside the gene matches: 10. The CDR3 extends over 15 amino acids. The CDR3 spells CASSLSGGTGGEQFF. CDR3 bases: TGCGCCAGCAGCTTGTCCGGGGGGACCGGGGGTGAGCAGTTCTTC.

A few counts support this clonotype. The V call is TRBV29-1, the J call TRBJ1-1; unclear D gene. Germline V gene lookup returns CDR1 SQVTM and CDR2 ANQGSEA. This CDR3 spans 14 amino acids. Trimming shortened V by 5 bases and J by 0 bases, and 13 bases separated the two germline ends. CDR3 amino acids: CSVRTRAMNTEAFF. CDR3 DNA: TGCAGCGTTCGTACGAGGGCGATGAACACTGAAGCTTTCTTT. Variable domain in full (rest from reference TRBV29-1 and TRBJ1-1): SAVISQKPSRDICQRGTSLTIQCQVDSQVTMMFWYRQQPGQSLTLIATANQGSEATYESGFVIDKFPISRPNLTFSTLTVSNMSPEDSSIYLCSVRTRAMNTEAFFGQGTRLTVV.

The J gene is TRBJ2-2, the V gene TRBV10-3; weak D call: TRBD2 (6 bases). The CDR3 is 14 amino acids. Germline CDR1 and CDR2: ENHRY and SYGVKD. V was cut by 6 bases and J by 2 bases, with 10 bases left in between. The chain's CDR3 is CAISGGANTGELFF. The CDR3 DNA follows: TGTGCCATCAGCGGGGGTGCTAACACCGGGGAGCTGTTTTTT.

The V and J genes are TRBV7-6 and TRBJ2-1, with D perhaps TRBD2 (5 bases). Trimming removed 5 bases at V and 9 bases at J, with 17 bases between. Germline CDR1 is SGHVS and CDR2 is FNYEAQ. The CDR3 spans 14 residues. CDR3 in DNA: TGTGCCAGCAGCCGGGAACCCACGACGGGTGAGCAGTTCTTC. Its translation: CASSREPTTGEQFF.

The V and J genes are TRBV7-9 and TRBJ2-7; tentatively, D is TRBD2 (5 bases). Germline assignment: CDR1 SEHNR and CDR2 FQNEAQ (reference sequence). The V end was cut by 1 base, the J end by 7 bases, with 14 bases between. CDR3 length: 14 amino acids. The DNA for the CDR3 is TGTGCCAGCAGCTTAGTAAGCGCTAGCAATGAGCAGTACTTC. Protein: CASSLVSASNEQYF.